This T cell receptor (beta chain) was documented in a study of early T cells in non-severe SARS-CoV-2 infection. TCRdb re-derived calls from the 5' RACE reads in MiXCR, one entry per CDR3 protein. The repertoire holds approximately 75,000 distinct CDR3 sequences, with about 14% as singletons. In its sample, this clonotype was seen a few times. The CDR3 runs to 13 residues. The ends were cut back, 0 bases at V and 1 base at J, with 6 bases in the middle. The germline V gene has CDR1 GTSNPN and CDR2 SVGIG (reference sequence). Specimen: whole blood, collected at baseline. The receptor was isolated from an adult who was a healthcare worker with PCR-confirmed SARS-CoV-2 infection or an uninfected control (not recorded which). The V and J genes are TRBV30 and TRBJ1-1; D is unclear. DNA for the CDR3: TGTGCCTGGAGTGTACAGTCGAACACTGAAGCTTTCTTT. It translates to CAWSVQSNTEAFF.